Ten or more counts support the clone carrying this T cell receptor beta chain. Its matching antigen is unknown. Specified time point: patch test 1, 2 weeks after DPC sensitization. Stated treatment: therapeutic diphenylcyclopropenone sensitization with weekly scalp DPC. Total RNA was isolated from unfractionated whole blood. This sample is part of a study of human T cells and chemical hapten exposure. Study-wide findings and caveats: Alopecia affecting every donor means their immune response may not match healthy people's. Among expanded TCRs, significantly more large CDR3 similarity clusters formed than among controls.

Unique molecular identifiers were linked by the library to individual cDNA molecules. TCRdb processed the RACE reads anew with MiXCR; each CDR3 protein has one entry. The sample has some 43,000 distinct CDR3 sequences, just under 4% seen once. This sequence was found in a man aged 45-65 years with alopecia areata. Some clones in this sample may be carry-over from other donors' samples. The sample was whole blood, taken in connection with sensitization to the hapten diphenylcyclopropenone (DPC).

The CDR3 nucleotides read TGTGCCAGCAGCCTGAACCCACGGGTTGCGGCATCCTACGAGCAGTACTTC. Amino acids: CASSLNPRVAASYEQYF. The chain employs TRBV27 and TRBJ2-7; D is unclear. The ends were cut back, 6 bases at V and 1 base at J, with 22 bases in the middle. The CDR3 has 17 amino acids. Germline V CDR1 and CDR2: MNHEY, SMNVEV (reference sequence).